The 21 T cell receptor beta chains in this list originate from one sample, sequenced in a study of T-cell reconstitution after alpha-beta-depleted transplantation in children. Using unique molecular identifiers, the investigators prepared the TCRbeta library. One entry per CDR3 protein, called by TCRdb with MiXCR from the PCR reads. Among around 960,000 distinct CDR3 sequences listed, less than 30% were seen once. Source: PBMCs, mostly from graft donor cells, taken 360 days after TCRalphabeta/CD19-depleted stem cell transplant. The receptors here all came from a boy under three years old who had a stem cell transplant for SCID, so the T cells may come from the graft donor.

The gene calls are TRBV5-1 and TRBJ2-3, with D possibly being TRBD2 (6 bases). CDR3 length: 16 amino acids. The V end was cut by 3 bases, the J end by 9 bases, with 23 bases between. Germline V gene data show CDR1 as SGHRS and CDR2 as YFSETQ. CDR3 sequence: CASSSDRELLRGTQYF. CDR3 in DNA: TGCGCCAGCAGCTCAGACCGGGAGCTCTTAAGAGGGACGCAGTATTTT.

This clonotype was seen only a few times. V usage is TRBV5-5 and J usage is TRBJ2-7, with D possibly matching TRBD1 (5 bases). CDR3 length equals 14 residues. Germline V gene data show CDR1 as SGHKS and CDR2 as YYEKEE (reference sequence). V was cut by 3 bases and J by 3 bases, with 13 bases left in between. CDR3 sequence reads: CASSSDTPNYEQYF. The DNA of the CDR3 is TGTGCCAGCAGCTCGGACACGCCAAACTACGAGCAGTACTTC. The variable domain in full, with the rest retrieved from reference TRBV5-5 and TRBJ2-7, is DAGVTQSPTHLIKTRGQQVTLRCSPISGHKSVSWYQQVLGQGPQFIFQYYEKEERGRGNFPDRFSARQFPNYSSELNVNALLLGDSALYLCASSSDTPNYEQYFGPGTRLTVT.

This clonotype has just a few counts. V gene TRBV6-5 combines with J gene TRBJ2-1; 8 nucleotides agree with TRBD1. Germline CDR1 MNHEY, CDR2 SVGAGI. V was clipped by 0 bases and J by 5 bases; unmatched bases: 0. The CDR3 contains 14 residues. In DNA form, the CDR3 reads TGTGCCAGCAGTTACTCGGGACAGGACAATGAGCAGTTCTTC. It codes for CASSYSGQDNEQFF.

This clonotype was seen more than once but under ten times. This chain uses TRBV12-3 or TRBV12-4 with TRBJ1-3; the D is unclear. The CDR3 totals 17 residues. V lost 3 bases, J lost 2 bases, and 17 bases lay in between. The CDR3 reads CASSFSQRLSTGNTIYF. The CDR3 DNA reads as TGTGCCAGCAGTTTTTCTCAGAGACTATCTACTGGAAACACCATATATTTT.

This clonotype was picked up a small number of times. The gene calls are TRBV4-1 and TRBJ2-7; the D is unclear. The V and J ends lost 3 bases and 3 bases respectively, with 12 bases between them. This CDR3 spans 14 amino acids. Germline CDR1 reads MGHRA; CDR2 reads YSYEKL. The DNA of the CDR3 is TGCGCCAGCAGCCACTTACTGGACGGCTACGAGCAGTACTTC. Translation gives CASSHLLDGYEQYF.

This clonotype was seen a handful of times. This chain joins TRBV2 and TRBJ2-2; D might be TRBD1 or TRBD2, each matching 5 bases. Germline V CDR1 and CDR2: SNHLY, FYNNEI. The V gene lost 6 bases and the J gene lost 7 bases, with 12 bases spanning the gap. The CDR3 loop spans 13 amino acids. Here the CDR3 reads CASSWDVNGELFF. The CDR3 region has the DNA TGTGCCAGCAGCTGGGACGTGAACGGGGAGCTGTTTTTT.

This clonotype has a count of ten or more. This chain joins TRBV7-2 and TRBJ2-3; 9 nucleotides line up with TRBD2. V was pared by 5 bases and J by 4 bases, with 7 bases of the junction left unmatched. The CDR3 is 15 residues long. Germline V gives CDR1 SGHTA, CDR2 FQGNSA. In nucleotides, the CDR3 is TGTGCCAGCAGCCACGGACTAGCGAGGGCAGATACGCAGTATTTT. The encoded protein is CASSHGLARADTQYF.

The genes are TRBV5-6 and TRBJ2-5, with D perhaps TRBD2 (6 bases). Deletions cut 4 bases from V and 2 bases from J, with 18 bases between. The germline CDR1 and CDR2 sequences are SGHDT and YYEEEE. The CDR3 runs 16 residues. The CDR3 protein is CASSRRAVRGQETQYF. CDR3 sequence (DNA): TGTGCCAGCAGCCGGCGGGCGGTGCGGGGTCAAGAGACCCAGTACTTC.

This chain links TRBV6-1 with TRBJ2-3; 9 nucleotides agree with TRBD1. CDR3 size: 18 residues. V was clipped by 5 bases and J by 5 bases; unmatched bases: 17. Germline CDR1 MNHNS, CDR2 SASEGT. In DNA, the CDR3 is TGTGCCAGCAGTCCTTCTGGACAGGGGTCTTCCTCAGGAGATACGCAGTATTTT. Encoded protein: CASSPSGQGSSSGDTQYF.

V is TRBV12-3 or TRBV12-4 and J is TRBJ2-3, with 8 bases aligning to TRBD1. The CDR3 runs to 15 residues. J lost 0 bases, V lost 5 bases, and 4 bases had no gene match. The CDR3 DNA sequence: TGTGCCAGCAGTAACACAGGGGGTAGCACAGATACGCAGTATTTT. This gives the protein CASSNTGGSTDTQYF.

This clonotype has more than one count but fewer than ten. The chain links TRBV5-1 to TRBJ2-3; 8 bases map to TRBD2. The ends lost 4 bases at V and 3 bases at J; junction bases unmatched: 7. This CDR3 spans 15 amino acids. CDR1 and CDR2 from the germline V gene are SGHRS and YFSETQ. As DNA, the CDR3 is TGCGCCAGCAGCATGCGCGGGGGGTCGACAGATACGCAGTATTTT. It translates to CASSMRGGSTDTQYF.

The gene calls are TRBV7-9 and TRBJ1-1, with unresolved D. The CDR3 runs 17 residues. The V end lost 5 bases, the J end lost 3 bases, and 22 bases lay between the germline ends. Germline CDR1 reads SEHNR; CDR2 reads FQNEAQ (reference sequence). The CDR3 DNA is TGTGCCAGCAGCCGACCTATCGGAAGGGAGATCGACACTGAAGCTTTCTTT. It encodes CASSRPIGREIDTEAFF.

The CDR3, as DNA: TGTGCCAGCAGTCCTACGACAGGTTCAGCCCACTATGGCTACACCTTC. Residues: CASSPTTGSAHYGYTF. V usage is TRBV28 and J usage is TRBJ1-2, with a weak D call TRBD1 (6 bases). This CDR3 region has 16 residues. Per the germline V gene, CDR1 is MDHEN and CDR2 is SYDVKM. Between the trimmed V and J ends, which lost 5 bases and 3 bases, there was a span of 19 bases.

The V and J genes are TRBV28 and TRBJ1-4; tentatively, D is TRBD1 (6 bases). Germline V gene sequence: CDR1 MDHEN, CDR2 SYDVKM. CDR3 length: 14 amino acids. The V gene lost 6 bases and the J gene lost 3 bases, with 11 bases spanning the gap. In DNA, the CDR3 is TGTGCCAGCAGATACAGGGCGGCTAATGAAAAACTGTTTTTT. It specifies CASRYRAANEKLFF.

This clonotype was seen a handful of times. The rearrangement uses TRBV7-9 and TRBJ2-7; 8 nucleotides align to TRBD1. V lost 4 bases to trimming and J lost 1 base; unmatched junction nucleotides: 6. This CDR3 spans 15 amino acids. The germline V gene encodes CDR1 SEHNR and CDR2 FQNEAQ (reference sequence). DNA of the CDR3: TGTGCCAGCAGCTCCTGGGACAGGATATCCTACGAGCAGTACTTC. Amino acid sequence: CASSSWDRISYEQYF.

The V call is TRBV5-3, the J call TRBJ2-3; no clear D gene. TRBV5-3 is identified as an open reading frame with a role that is uncertain. The CDR3 covers 12 residues. V was pared by 10 bases and J by 1 base, with 10 bases between. CDR3 in amino acids: CAAGSRTDTQYF. The CDR3 nucleotides are TGTGCCGCCGGTTCCCGCACAGATACGCAGTATTTT.

This clonotype has only a few counts. J is TRBJ2-3 and V is TRBV25-1, with 9 bases lining up with TRBD1. CDR1 is MGHDK, CDR2 SYGVNS, per germline. After removal of 3 bases from V and 1 base from J, the junction contained 2 bases not matched to a gene. This CDR3 spans 15 amino acids. This chain's CDR3 is CASSDRQGGTDTQYF. DNA for the CDR3: TGTGCCAGCAGTGACCGACAGGGGGGCACAGATACGCAGTATTTT.

The chain is built from TRBV4-3 and TRBJ2-3, with TRBD2 identical over 8 bases. The CDR3 spans 16 residues. J was trimmed by 5 bases and V by 1 base; bases with no gene match: 8. Germline values: CDR1 LGHNA, CDR2 YSLEER. CDR3 protein: CASSQAGLAFQDTQYF. The CDR3 DNA reads as TGCGCCAGCAGCCAAGCCGGACTAGCATTTCAAGATACGCAGTATTTT.

The chain links TRBV19 to TRBJ2-1; D remains unclear. V was shortened by 3 bases and J by 0 bases, with 9 bases between the two germline ends. This CDR3 is built from 15 residues. From germline, CDR1 is LNHDA and CDR2 SQIVND (reference sequence). CDR3 in DNA: TGTGCCAGTAGTATGCTCGGTAGCTCCTACAATGAGCAGTTCTTC. Translated, it gives CASSMLGSSYNEQFF.

This clonotype showed up just a few times. The chain uses TRBV18 and TRBJ1-5, with D perhaps TRBD1 (5 bases). The CDR3 runs 14 residues. Looked up from germline, CDR1 is KGHSH and CDR2 is LQKENI. Trimming stripped 0 bases from V and 2 bases from J, with 5 bases between. This chain's CDR3 is CASSPPGGNQPQHF. In DNA, the CDR3 is TGTGCCAGCTCACCACCAGGGGGCAATCAGCCCCAGCATTTT.

This clonotype has only a few counts. The V gene is TRBV4-3, the J gene TRBJ2-1, with 10 bases identical to TRBD2. Per the germline V gene, CDR1 is LGHNA and CDR2 is YSLEER. V was pared by 4 bases and J by 6 bases, with 12 bases of the junction left unmatched. The CDR3 runs to 17 residues. The CDR3 bases are TGCGCCAGCAGCCCCGAAGTAATGCTAGCGGGGGCCAATGAGCAGTTCTTC. The encoded protein is CASSPEVMLAGANEQFF.